This TCR beta chain was retrieved from a study of blood T cell repertoires in COVID-19. Using immunoSEQ multiplex PCR, the repertoire was profiled, and TCRdb retains in-frame clones only, with some absent. The sample includes about 270,000 clones, 65% to 90% of them seen just once. This CDR3 has 16 amino acids. V was clipped by 3 bases and J by 1 base, with 15 bases between them. Germline V gives CDR1 ENHRY, CDR2 SYGVKD. The rearrangement joins TRBV10-3 to TRBJ2-5; tentative D call: TRBD1 (5 bases). The material sequenced was PBMCs or T cells enriched from blood (not recorded which). The clonotype originates from a man between 18 and 29 years old who had recovered from COVID-19. The CDR3 region has the DNA TGTGCCATCAGTGAAAGGGGATCGGAGTTCCAAGAGACCCAGTACTTC. The encoded protein is CAISERGSEFQETQYF.